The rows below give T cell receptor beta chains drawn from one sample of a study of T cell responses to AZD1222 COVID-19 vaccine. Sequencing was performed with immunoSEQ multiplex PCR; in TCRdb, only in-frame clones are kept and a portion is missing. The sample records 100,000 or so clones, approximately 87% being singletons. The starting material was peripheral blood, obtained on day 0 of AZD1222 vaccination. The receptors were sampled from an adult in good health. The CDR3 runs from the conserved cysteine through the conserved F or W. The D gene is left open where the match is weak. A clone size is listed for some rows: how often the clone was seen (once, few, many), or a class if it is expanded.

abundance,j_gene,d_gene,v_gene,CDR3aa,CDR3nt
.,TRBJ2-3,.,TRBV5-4,CASSLDMTSSDTQYF,TGTGCCAGCAGCTTGGATATGACTAGTTCAGATACGCAGTATTTT
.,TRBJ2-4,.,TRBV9,CASSVGAGDKNIQYF,TGTGCCAGCAGCGTAGGAGCAGGGGACAAAAACATTCAGTACTTC
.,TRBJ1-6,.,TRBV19,CASSSPNGVTVSPLHF,TGTGCCAGTAGTTCGCCAAATGGGGTAACGGTTTCACCCCTCCACTTT
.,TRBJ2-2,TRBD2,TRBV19,CASSRRGLDTGELFF,TGTGCCAGTAGTAGGCGGGGACTAGACACCGGGGAGCTGTTTTTT
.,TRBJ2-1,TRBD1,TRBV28,CASSPPSTGSSEQFF,TGTGCCAGCAGTCCCCCGTCGACAGGGTCCAGTGAGCAGTTCTTC
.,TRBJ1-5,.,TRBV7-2,CASSLTGAGDQPQHF,TGTGCCAGCAGCTTAACGGGGGCTGGGGATCAGCCCCAGCATTTT
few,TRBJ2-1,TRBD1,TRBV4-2,CASSQATGDNEQFF,TGTGCCAGCAGCCAGGCGACAGGGGACAATGAGCAGTTCTTC
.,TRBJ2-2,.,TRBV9,CASARLDREGAGELFF,TGTGCCAGCGCCCGACTTGACAGGGAGGGGGCGGGGGAGCTGTTTTTT
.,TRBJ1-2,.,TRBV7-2,CASSFRSLDGYTF,TGTGCCAGCAGCTTCCGCAGTCTGGATGGCTACACCTTC
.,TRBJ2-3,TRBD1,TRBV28,CASSRQGATDTQYF,TGTGCCAGCAGTAGACAGGGAGCCACAGATACGCAGTATTTT
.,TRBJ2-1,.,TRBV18,CASSLGLLGNEQFF,TGTGCCAGCTCCCTAGGACTTCTCGGCAATGAGCAGTTCTTC
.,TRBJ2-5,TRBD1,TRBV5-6,CASSWDREQTETQYF,TGTGCCAGCAGCTGGGACAGGGAGCAGACAGAGACCCAGTACTTC
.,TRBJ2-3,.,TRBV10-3,CAIREGAGGTDTQYF,TGTGCCATCAGGGAGGGGGCTGGGGGCACAGATACGCAGTATTTT
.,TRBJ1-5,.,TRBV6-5,CASSLDRDQPQHF,TGTGCCAGCAGTTTGGACAGAGATCAGCCCCAGCATTTT
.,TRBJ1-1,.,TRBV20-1,CSASNDGRSTEAFF,TGCAGTGCTAGTAATGATGGACGGAGCACTGAAGCTTTCTTT
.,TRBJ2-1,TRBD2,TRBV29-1,CSVVGLAGPNEQFF,TGCAGCGTTGTCGGACTAGCGGGACCCAATGAGCAGTTCTTC
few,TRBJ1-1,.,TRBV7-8,CASSLPNPNTEAFF,TGTGCCAGCAGCTTACCCAACCCAAATACTGAAGCTTTCTTT
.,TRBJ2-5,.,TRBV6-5,CASRSGTGTETQYF,TGTGCCAGCAGGAGCGGGACAGGTACGGAGACCCAGTACTTC
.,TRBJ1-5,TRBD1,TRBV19,CASSIESRGSNQPQHF,TGTGCCAGTAGTATAGAGTCCAGGGGGAGCAATCAGCCCCAGCATTTT
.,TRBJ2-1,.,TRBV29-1,CSVQPFTSSYNEQFF,TGCAGCGTCCAGCCTTTTACGAGCTCCTACAATGAGCAGTTCTTC
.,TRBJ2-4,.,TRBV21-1,CASSNRVGGIQYF,TGTGCCAGCAGCAACCGGGTCGGGGGCATTCAGTACTTC
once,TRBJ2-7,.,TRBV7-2,CASSAERVITYEQYF,TGTGCCAGCAGCGCCGAAAGGGTCATAACCTACGAGCAGTACTTC
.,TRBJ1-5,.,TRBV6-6,CASSYSGINQPQHF,TGTGCCAGCAGTTACTCAGGGATCAATCAGCCCCAGCATTTT
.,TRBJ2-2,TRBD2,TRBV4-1,CASSRISGGSGTGELFF,TGCGCCAGCAGCCGGATAAGCGGCGGGAGTGGTACCGGGGAGCTGTTTTTT
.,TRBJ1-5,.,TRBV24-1,CATSEQANQPQHF,TGTGCCACCAGTGAACAGGCGAATCAGCCCCAGCATTTT
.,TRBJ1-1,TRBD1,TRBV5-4,CASSLAGQLNTEAFF,TGTGCCAGCAGCTTGGCGGGACAGTTGAACACTGAAGCTTTCTTT
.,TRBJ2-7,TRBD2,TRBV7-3,CASSPRLAGVYEQYF,TGTGCCAGCAGCCCTCGACTAGCGGGAGTGTACGAGCAGTACTTC
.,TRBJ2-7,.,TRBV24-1,CATNEPSVSYEQYF,TGTGCCACTAACGAGCCCTCGGTGAGCTACGAGCAGTACTTC
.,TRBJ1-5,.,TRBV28,CASSFAGALQPQHF,TGTGCCAGCAGTTTCGCGGGGGCCCTCCAGCCCCAGCATTTT
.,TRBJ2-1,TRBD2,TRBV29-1,CSVLTSGRNEQFF,TGCAGCGTTCTTACTAGCGGGAGGAATGAGCAGTTCTTC
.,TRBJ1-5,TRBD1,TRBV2,CASSAGQGNAQPQHF,TGTGCCAGCTCCGCGGGACAGGGGAATGCTCAGCCCCAGCATTTT
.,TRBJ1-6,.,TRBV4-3,CASSQEKDSAYNSPLHF,TGCGCCAGCAGCCAAGAGAAAGACAGCGCCTATAATTCACCCCTCCACTTT
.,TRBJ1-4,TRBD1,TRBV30,CAWSVRTGGREKLFF,TGTGCCTGGAGTGTGAGGACAGGGGGCAGGGAAAAACTGTTTTTT
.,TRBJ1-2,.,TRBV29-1,CSVDTGFYGYTF,TGCAGCGTTGACACAGGTTTTTATGGCTACACCTTC
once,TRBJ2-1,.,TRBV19,CASSSGGDNEQFF,TGTGCCAGTAGTAGCGGCGGGGACAATGAGCAGTTCTTC
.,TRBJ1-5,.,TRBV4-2,CASSQDTFGSNQPQHF,TGTGCCAGCAGCCAGGACACGTTCGGAAGCAATCAGCCCCAGCATTTT
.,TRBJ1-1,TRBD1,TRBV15,CATRPHRGSGTEAFF,TGTGCCACCAGACCGCACAGGGGGAGTGGGACTGAAGCTTTCTTT
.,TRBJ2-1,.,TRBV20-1,CSARNHNEQFF,TGCAGTGCTAGGAACCACAATGAGCAGTTCTTC
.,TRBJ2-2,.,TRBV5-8,CASSQQGINTGELFF,TGTGCCAGCAGCCAACAGGGAATAAACACCGGGGAGCTGTTTTTT
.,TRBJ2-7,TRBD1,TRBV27,CASSLPTGGLYF,TGTGCCAGCAGTTTACCGACAGGGGGCCTTTACTTC
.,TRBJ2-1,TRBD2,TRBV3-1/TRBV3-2,CASSQVSGRGGEQFF,TGTGCCAGCAGCCAAGTCAGCGGGAGGGGGGGTGAGCAGTTCTTC
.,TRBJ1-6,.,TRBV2,CASSEARRNNSPLHF,TGTGCCAGCAGTGAAGCGCGACGGAATAATTCACCCCTCCACTTT
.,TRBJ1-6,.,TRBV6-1,CASSPGSALHF,TGTGCCAGCAGTCCAGGGTCAGCCCTCCACTTT
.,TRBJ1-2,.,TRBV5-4,CASSSLWGGANGYTF,TGTGCCAGCAGCTCCCTGTGGGGGGGCGCAAATGGCTACACCTTC
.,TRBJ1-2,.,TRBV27,CASSLYRDYGYTF,TGTGCCAGCAGTTTATACAGGGATTATGGCTACACCTTC
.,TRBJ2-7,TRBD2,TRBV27,CASSLGRGPRDEQYF,TGTGCCAGCAGTTTGGGGAGGGGCCCTCGGGACGAGCAGTACTTC
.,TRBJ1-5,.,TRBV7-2,CASRSTPYSNQPQHF,TGTGCCAGCAGATCGACACCTTATAGCAATCAGCCCCAGCATTTT
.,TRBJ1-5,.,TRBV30,CAWSVHVGGIDQPQHF,TGTGCCTGGAGTGTACACGTAGGGGGAATTGATCAGCCCCAGCATTTT
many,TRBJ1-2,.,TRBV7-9,CASSLAWQPRKGYTF,TGTGCCAGCAGCTTAGCGTGGCAGCCCCGAAAGGGCTACACCTTC
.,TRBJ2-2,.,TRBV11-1,CASSPGGTVGELFF,TGTGCCAGCAGCCCAGGAGGGACAGTCGGGGAGCTGTTTTTT
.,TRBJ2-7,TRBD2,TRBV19,CASSIGGLAGAGYEQYF,TGTGCCAGTAGTATAGGAGGACTAGCGGGAGCCGGGTACGAGCAGTACTTC
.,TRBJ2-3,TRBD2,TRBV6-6,CASTLAGGGDTQYF,TGTGCCAGCACCCTAGCGGGAGGAGGTGATACGCAGTATTTT
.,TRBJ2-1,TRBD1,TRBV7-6,CASSFRAPGQGVHNEQFF,TGTGCCAGCAGCTTTCGAGCTCCGGGACAGGGGGTCCACAATGAGCAGTTCTTC
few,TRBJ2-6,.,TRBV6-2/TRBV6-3,CASSPLLTGANVLTF,TGTGCCAGCAGCCCTCTCCTTACTGGGGCCAACGTCCTGACTTTC
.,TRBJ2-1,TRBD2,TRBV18,CASSPAGGSYNEQFF,TGTGCCAGCTCACCAGCGGGAGGGTCCTACAATGAGCAGTTCTTC